The T cell receptor beta chain under discussion was sequenced for a study of OX40 agonist ivuxolimab in advanced cancers. Study results and limitations: Certain nonresponders additionally had low normalized T-cell clonal expansion.

Clones were sequenced by immunoSEQ multiplex PCR, and TCRdb holds only the in-frame ones, with some missing. Of around 70,000 clones listed, roughly 86% are singletons. Points on this clone: Its target is unknown.

Germline assignment: CDR1 SNHLY and CDR2 FYNNEI. Trimming left V 8 bases short and J 3 bases short, with 10 bases between. There are 13 residues in the CDR3. This clonotype originated in an adult with an advanced solid tumor such as melanoma, head and neck, liver or kidney cancer. This specimen was CD4+ or CD8+ T cells sorted from blood, taken in a trial of the OX40 agonist ivuxolimab. V gene TRBV2 combines with J gene TRBJ1-4, with D maybe TRBD1 (6 bases). The CDR3: CASQGRANEKLFF. The CDR3 DNA reads as TGTGCCAGCCAGGGGCGGGCTAATGAAAAACTGTTTTTT.